This T cell receptor beta chain was observed in a study of OX40 agonist ivuxolimab in advanced cancers. For the study at large: Treatment received earlier with anti-PD-1, anti-PD-L1 or anti-CTLA-4 agents was allowed, and around 40% had some.

Here immunoSEQ multiplex PCR was the method, and the copy in TCRdb shows in-frame clones only, minus some. The data contain tens of thousands of clones, over 80% of them seen just once; the ten biggest clones take up 1.5% to 2%. The V gene lost 3 bases and the J gene lost 4 bases, with 16 bases spanning the gap. CDR3 size: 15 residues. Germline loops: CDR1 SGHRS, CDR2 YFSETQ. The chain couples TRBV5-1 to TRBJ1-1; no firm D call. The TCR comes from an adult with an advanced solid tumor such as melanoma, head and neck, liver or kidney cancer. Here the sequenced sample was CD4+ or CD8+ T cells sorted from blood, taken in a trial of the OX40 agonist ivuxolimab. The CDR3 coding sequence is TGCGCCAGCAGCTCGGAGCAAGTGTTGGGCACTGAAGCTTTCTTT. Residues: CASSSEQVLGTEAFF.